One and the same sample provided the 7 T cell receptor beta chains below, sequenced in a study of siplizumab effects on memory and regulatory T cells. Produced via immunoSEQ multiplex PCR; TCRdb's table is partial and in-frame only. The repertoire holds about 100,000 clones, with 85% to 95% as singletons. Material for sequencing was Tregs sorted from blood. The source is a human donor in good health.

The V gene is TRBV27, the J gene TRBJ2-7; D uncertain. This CDR3 is built from 13 residues. CDR1 MNHEY and CDR2 SMNVEV come from the germline V gene (reference sequence). V was trimmed by 10 bases and J by 3 bases, leaving 16 bases between them. This CDR3 is CATRATGSYEQYF. Here the CDR3 DNA reads TGTGCCACCAGAGCAACCGGAAGCTACGAGCAGTACTTC.

The V and J genes are TRBV7-9 and TRBJ1-5; a weak D match, TRBD1 (5 bases). V was trimmed by 3 bases and J by 4 bases, leaving 13 bases between them. The germline CDR1 and CDR2 sequences are SEHNR and FQNEAQ (reference sequence). CDR3 length: 15 residues. The CDR3: CASSFGVQGNQPQHF. CDR3 in DNA: TGTGCCAGCAGCTTTGGAGTCCAGGGAAATCAGCCCCAGCATTTT.

This clone was seen just once. The chain couples TRBV9 to TRBJ2-7; perhaps D is TRBD1 or TRBD2 (5 bases each). The CDR3 loop spans 13 amino acids. Germline V CDR1 and CDR2: SGDLS, YYNGEE. The V end lost 4 bases, the J end lost 3 bases, and 11 bases lay between the germline ends. Written as DNA, the CDR3 is TGTGCCAGCAGCTCCCGGGACGGCTACGAGCAGTACTTC. Protein: CASSSRDGYEQYF.

This chain connects TRBV4-2 to TRBJ2-1; 11 bases are a match to TRBD2. The trim removed 3 bases at V and 8 bases at J, leaving 12 bases unmatched. Germline-derived CDR1 and CDR2 are LGHNA and YNFKEQ. CDR3 size: 17 residues. The CDR3 nucleotides are TGTGCCAGCAGCCAGGCTACTAGCGGGAGAGTTGGTTATGAGCAGTTCTTC. Encoded protein: CASSQATSGRVGYEQFF.

The chain is built from TRBV5-1 and TRBJ1-2; weak D call: TRBD1 (6 bases). Per the germline V gene, CDR1 is SGHRS and CDR2 is YFSETQ. This CDR3 has 14 residues. Trimming removed 4 bases from V and 3 bases from J, with 13 bases in between. This CDR3 is CASSTDQGYYGYTF. The CDR3 bases are TGCGCCAGCAGCACGGACCAGGGGTACTATGGCTACACCTTC.

The chain recombines TRBV4-2 with TRBJ2-2; TRBD2 might be the D (6 bases). Germline V CDR1 and CDR2: LGHNA, YNFKEQ. The V and J ends lost 4 bases and 0 bases respectively, with 12 bases between them. CDR3 length equals 16 residues. CDR3 coding DNA: TGTGCCAGCAGCCGAACCGGGACTTCGAACACCGGGGAGCTGTTTTTT. It encodes CASSRTGTSNTGELFF.

The V and J genes are TRBV20-1 and TRBJ1-2; D is perhaps TRBD1 (6 bases). The CDR3 is 11 amino acids. The V end lost 7 bases, the J end lost 8 bases, and 14 bases lay between the germline ends. The germline V gene has CDR1 DFQATT and CDR2 SNEGSKA (reference sequence). The CDR3 nucleotides are TGCAGTGGATACAGGGCAGGAGGCTACACCTTC. Its protein is CSGYRAGGYTF.